This T cell receptor beta chain was identified during a study of Ad26.COV2.S vaccination and SARS-CoV-2 variants. CDR3 length equals 16 residues. Deletions cut 2 bases from V and 0 bases from J, with 12 bases between. The germline V gene encodes CDR1 SNHLY and CDR2 FYNNEI. Study outcomes and limitations: Similar non-spike TCR breadth was observed in recipients of vaccine and of placebo.

This clone came up once. Its antigen is undetermined. The treatment denotes: some 20 received Ad26.COV2.S at low or high dose, single or two shots; a few received placebo; per-sample allocation not given. Specimens were obtained on day 63 following the first vaccine or placebo injection. Profiled with immunoSEQ multiplex PCR; TCRdb holds only in-frame clones, not every one. The sample has 300,000 to 400,000 clones, roughly 87% seen once. The V and J genes are TRBV2 and TRBJ2-3; a weak D match, TRBD2 (6 bases). This sequence originates from a person aged 18 to 59 who received the Ad26.COV2.S COVID-19 vaccine or a placebo. This specimen was peripheral blood, taken in a trial of Ad26.COV2.S vaccine versus placebo. The CDR3 coding sequence is TGTGCCAGCAGTGAAATCGGGGGAGGTAGCACAGATACGCAGTATTTT. It yields the protein CASSEIGGGSTDTQYF.